This TCR beta chain was recovered during a study of blood T cell repertoires in COVID-19. Study context: Nucleic acid was either cDNA or gDNA, and it came from T cells, B-cell-depleted T cells, or PBMCs.

The CDR3 extends over 19 amino acids. Germline V CDR1 and CDR2: SGHDT, YYEEEE. V shed 6 bases and J shed 4 bases, with 30 bases lying between them. Clones were read by immunoSEQ multiplex PCR, and TCRdb kept only the in-frame ones, dropping some. The sample lists under 300,000 clones, 70% to 80% occurring once. This clonotype originated in a woman of 80 years or more with acute or convalescent COVID-19. The rearrangement uses TRBV5-6 and TRBJ2-3; D perhaps matches TRBD1 (7 bases). The sequenced material came from peripheral blood. The CDR3 loop is CASTLLQGGVILFSDTQYF. The DNA of the CDR3 is TGTGCCAGCACCTTACTCCAGGGGGGCGTAATTTTGTTCTCAGATACGCAGTATTTT.